The subject of this entry is one T cell receptor beta chain. As yet, its antigen is unknown. This specimen belongs to a study of cytomegalovirus exposure and HLA in healthy donors. Measured with immunoSEQ multiplex PCR; TCRdb has only the in-frame clones, and not every one. The sample has around 58,000 clones; around nine tenths are singletons. Germline V CDR1 and CDR2: SGHRS, YFSETQ. The junction had 4 bases not matched to a gene; V was cut back by 5 bases and J by 3 bases. This CDR3 region has 13 residues. Study-wide results and caveats: In vitro data verified three CMV-associated chains as specific for CMV antigens.

The TCR comes from a woman younger than 35 in good health and CMV-seronegative. V usage is TRBV5-1 and J usage is TRBJ1-1; 7 bases are a match to TRBD1. The sample consisted of PBMCs. As DNA, the CDR3 is TGCGCCAGCAGTAAGGGGGCCGACACTGAAGCTTTCTTT. Translating gives CASSKGADTEAFF.